This entry describes one TCR beta chain. Its specificity is unknown. This entry comes from a study of T cells after posttransplantation cyclophosphamide. Generated by immunoSEQ multiplex PCR, the TCRdb table keeps only in-frame clones and is missing some. This table holds 12,000 or so clones, 70% to 90% found once. CDR3 length: 14 residues. Deletions cut 5 bases from V and 6 bases from J, with 13 bases between. Looked up from germline, CDR1 is SGHTA and CDR2 is FQGNSA. Study results and limitations: Later blood repertoires were often dominated by clones from the donor CD8+ memory compartment. Recipient CMV seropositivity and CMV reactivation strongly tracked TRB clonality. Skin or GI-infiltrating T cells shared few TRB sequences with blood.

Control samples came 1 year after myeloablative marrow transplants with methotrexate plus calcineurin inhibitor. V and J are TRBV7-2 and TRBJ2-2; D is undetermined. The sequencing here drew on PBMCs, taken 350 to 400 days after allogeneic stem cell transplant with calcineurin inhibitor and methotrexate. The receptor's source is a male patient aged 25-45 years who received an allogeneic stem cell transplant from an unrelated donor, was CMV-positive, and had acute GVHD only. Some T cells may have originated in the graft donor. The CDR3 here is CASSPSQNAGELFF. Here the CDR3 DNA reads TGTGCCAGCAGCCCAAGCCAAAACGCCGGGGAGCTGTTTTTT. The variable domain in full, completed from reference TRBV7-2 and TRBJ2-2, reads GAGVSQSPSNKVTEKGKDVELRCDPISGHTALYWYRQSLGQGLEFLIYFQGNSAPDKSGLPSDRFSAERTGGSVSTLTIQRTQQEDSAVYLCASSPSQNAGELFFGEGSRLTVL.